This T cell receptor beta chain derives from a study of persistence of HIV-infected CD4 T cells. The stimulus was an HIV-1 Gag 15-mer peptide pool, 0.9 to 1 ug/peptide/mL. CD40L/CD69 double-negative CD45RO-high memory CD4+ T cells were collected. This clone occurred a few times. Its target is not known. This was the immunoSEQ version 4 assay in survey mode. Clones were read by immunoSEQ multiplex PCR, and TCRdb kept only the in-frame ones, dropping some. The sample contains around 60,000 clones, just under 75% of which appear only once. The TCR was taken from an adult man with HIV who was CMV-seropositive. Sequenced material: CD4+ T cells sorted from PBMCs after 18-hour stimulation, taken from a patient who received antiretroviral therapy.

The CDR3, as DNA: TGTGCCATCAGTGAGTCTAGCGGGGGGGTCACAGATACGCAGTATTTT. As protein: CAISESSGGVTDTQYF. V is TRBV10-3 and J is TRBJ2-3; 11 bases are shared with TRBD2. With V trimmed by 0 bases and J by 2 bases, 1 base remained unmatched. CDR3 length: 16 residues. CDR1 is ENHRY, CDR2 SYGVKD, per germline.